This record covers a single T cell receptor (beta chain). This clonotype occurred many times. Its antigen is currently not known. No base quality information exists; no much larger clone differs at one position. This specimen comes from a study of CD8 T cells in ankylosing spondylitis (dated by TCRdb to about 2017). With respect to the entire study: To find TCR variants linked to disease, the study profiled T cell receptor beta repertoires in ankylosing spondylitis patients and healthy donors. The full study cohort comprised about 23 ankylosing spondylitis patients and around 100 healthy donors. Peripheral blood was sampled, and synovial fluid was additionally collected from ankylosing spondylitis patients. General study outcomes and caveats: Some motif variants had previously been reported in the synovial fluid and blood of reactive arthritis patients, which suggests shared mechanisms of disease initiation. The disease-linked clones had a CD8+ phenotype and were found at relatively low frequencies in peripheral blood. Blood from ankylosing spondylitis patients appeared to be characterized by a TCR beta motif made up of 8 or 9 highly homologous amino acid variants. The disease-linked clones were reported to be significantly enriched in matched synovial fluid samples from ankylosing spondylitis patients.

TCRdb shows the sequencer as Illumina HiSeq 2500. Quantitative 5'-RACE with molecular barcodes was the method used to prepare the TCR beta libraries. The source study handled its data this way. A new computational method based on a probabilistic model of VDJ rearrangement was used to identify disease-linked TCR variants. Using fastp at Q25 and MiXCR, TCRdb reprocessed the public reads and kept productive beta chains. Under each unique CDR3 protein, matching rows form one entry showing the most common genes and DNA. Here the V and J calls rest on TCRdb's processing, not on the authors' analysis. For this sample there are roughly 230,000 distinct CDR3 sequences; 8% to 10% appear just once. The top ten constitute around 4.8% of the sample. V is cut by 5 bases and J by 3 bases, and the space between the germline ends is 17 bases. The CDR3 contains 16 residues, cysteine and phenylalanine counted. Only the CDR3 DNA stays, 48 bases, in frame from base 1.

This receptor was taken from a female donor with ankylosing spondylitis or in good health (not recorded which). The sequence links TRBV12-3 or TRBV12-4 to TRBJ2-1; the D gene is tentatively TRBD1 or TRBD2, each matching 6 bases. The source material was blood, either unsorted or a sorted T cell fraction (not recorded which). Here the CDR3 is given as CASSTLGGTHYNEQFF. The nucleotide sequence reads TGTGCCAGCAGTACCCTCGGAGGGACACACTACAATGAGCAGTTCTTC.